This entry describes one T cell receptor (beta chain). The TEMRA cells underwent FACS enrichment, while the CD8+ and CD4+ T cells underwent negative isolation. Per germline, CDR1 SGHDT and CDR2 YYEEEE. Trimming left V 4 bases short and J 4 bases short, with 17 bases between. The CDR3 sequence is 15 residues long. This specimen belongs to a study of CD8 T cells in Susac syndrome. With random hexamers, 0.5 to 1 ug RNA was reverse transcribed. TCR beta CDR3 was amplified by immunoSEQ multiplex PCR. This amplification extended across 54 Vbeta and 13 Jbeta segments. TCRdb re-derived calls from the immunoSEQ multiplex PCR reads in MiXCR, one entry per CDR3 protein. Here the sample spans tens of thousands of distinct CDR3 sequences, around 94% being singletons.

J is TRBJ1-1 and V is TRBV5-6; D possibly corresponds to TRBD1 (5 bases). The sample consisted of CD8+ T cells from PBMCs. This sequence was found in a human donor in good health. CDR3 DNA: TGTGCCAGCAGCCTGATACAGGATTCGGGCACTGAAGCTTTCTTT. Translated, it gives CASSLIQDSGTEAFF. Looking up the rest from reference TRBV5-6 and TRBJ1-1 gives the full variable domain: DAGVTQSPTHLIKTRGQQVTLRCSPKSGHDTVSWYQQALGQGPQFIFQYYEEEERQRGNFPDRFSGHQFPNYSSELNVNALLLGDSALYLCASSLIQDSGTEAFFGQGTRLTVV.